This T cell receptor (beta chain) stems from a study of shared clonotypes between healthy human individuals. Across the whole study: Per donor, CD8 memory used one plate, CD8 naive used two, CD4 memory used three and CD4 naive used three. The study, taken as a whole, reports: Donors were few, which limited the genetic and exposure-history diversity represented. Rarefaction indicated that sorted-subset sequencing remained incomplete although depth was large.

The protocol was immunoSEQ multiplex PCR, while the TCRdb copy is restricted to in-frame clones and leaves out a portion. This sample has some 1,900,000 clones, with about 94% found just once. CD45RO-negative, CCR7-selected cells formed the naive CD8 fraction, which excluded terminally differentiated effector memory CD45RA+ cells. There are 13 residues in the CDR3. CDR1 and CDR2 from the germline V gene are SGHRS and YFSETQ. V lost 7 bases to trimming and J lost 6 bases, with 13 bases between them. A remark on this clone: Antigen unknown. This specimen includes other DNA sequences encoding the same CDR3.

The clonotype comes from a man aged 18-30 years in good health. Sequencing used naive CD8+ T cells sorted from blood. J is TRBJ2-2 and V is TRBV5-1, with a tentative D call TRBD2 (7 bases). CDR3 DNA sequence: TGCGCCAGCTCCCTCGGGGGGCCCGGGGAGCTGTTTTTT. This encodes CASSLGGPGELFF.